A selection of T cell receptor beta chains follows, all from one sample in a study of T cell responses to AZD1222 COVID-19 vaccine. The data were produced by immunoSEQ multiplex PCR, yet TCRdb's version contains in-frame clones alone and is incomplete. The sample includes approximately 140,000 clones, about 93% of them seen just once. Here the sequenced sample was peripheral blood, taken on day 0 of AZD1222 vaccination. These receptors were obtained from an adult in good health. The CDR3 runs from the conserved cysteine through the conserved F or W. Fields, in order: clone size, D gene, V gene, J gene, CDR3 DNA, CDR3 protein. The D gene is left open where the match is weak. Where a row states a size, it is once, few, many or the class of an expanded clone; other rows omit it.

-	-	TRBV6-5	TRBJ1-2	TGTGCCAGCAGGAATTTAGTAGGCTACACCTTC	CASRNLVGYTF
-	TRBD1	TRBV24-1	TRBJ2-2	TGTGCCACCAGTGATACGACAGGGAGTGACACCGGGGAGCTGTTTTTT	CATSDTTGSDTGELFF
once	-	TRBV27	TRBJ1-2	TGTGCCAGCAGAGCAGGGCGCGGCTACACCTTC	CASRAGRGYTF
-	-	TRBV20-1	TRBJ1-1	TGCAGTGCTAGAGATCTTACCGGGGCCCATTTT	CSARDLTGAHF
few	-	TRBV3-1/TRBV3-2	TRBJ1-1	TGTGCCAGCAGCCCTACAGGGAGGTATGTTTTCTTT	CASSPTGRYVFF
-	TRBD1	TRBV28	TRBJ2-5	TGTGCCAGCAGTGCCGGGACAGCATACCAAGAGACCCAGTACTTC	CASSAGTAYQETQYF
-	-	TRBV5-4	TRBJ2-7	TGTGCCAGCAGCCCCCCGGGACCCTACGAGCAGTACTTC	CASSPPGPYEQYF
few	-	TRBV9	TRBJ2-7	TGTGCCAGCAGCGTAGGGACGGAACCCTACGAGCAGTACTTC	CASSVGTEPYEQYF
-	-	TRBV7-9	TRBJ2-1	TGTGCCAGCAGCTTAGCCCCCGGTGGAGAGCAGTTCTTC	CASSLAPGGEQFF
-	-	TRBV5-1	TRBJ2-7	TGCGCCAGCAGCCGAGGAGGGACCGAATACGAGCAGTACTTC	CASSRGGTEYEQYF
-	-	TRBV12-3/TRBV12-4	TRBJ1-2	TGTGCCAGCAGTTTATCAGTACTCAACGAGGACACCTTC	CASSLSVLNEDTF